Sequencing of this TCR beta chain was carried out in a study of early T cells in non-severe SARS-CoV-2 infection. The V gene end was trimmed by 3 bases and the J gene end by 2 bases; junction bases not matched to a gene: 7. Looked up from germline, CDR1 is ENHRY and CDR2 is SYGVKD. The CDR3 contains 16 residues. Unique molecular identifiers were added to individual cDNA molecules. TCRdb used MiXCR to reprocess the 5' RACE reads, holding one entry per CDR3 protein. Among approximately 90,000 distinct CDR3 sequences listed, about 10% were seen once. The clonotype originates from an adult who was a healthcare worker with PCR-confirmed SARS-CoV-2 infection or an uninfected control (not recorded which). The sequences come from whole blood, collected at baseline. This sequence joins TRBV10-3 and TRBJ2-3; TRBD2 aligns across 8 bases. CDR3 sequence reads: CAISDLVRGDTDTQYF. CDR3 coding DNA: TGTGCCATCAGTGATTTAGTGCGGGGGGACACAGATACGCAGTATTTT.